The 7 T cell receptor beta chains below come from one sample, sequenced in a study of human T cells and chemical hapten exposure. Regarding time point: healthy volunteer bleed at 6 weeks. From whole blood left unfractionated, total RNA was extracted. TCRdb analysed the RACE reads with MiXCR anew, one entry per CDR3 protein. The profile shows roughly 71,000 distinct CDR3 sequences, about 6.5% of them singletons. The sequenced sample was whole blood. These receptors were collected from a female donor in good health. Some clones in this sample may be carry-over from other donors' samples.

The chain is built from TRBV12-3 or TRBV12-4 and TRBJ2-7, with 10 bases that match TRBD1. V lost 8 bases and J lost 1; bases outside the gene matches: 5. This CDR3 is built from 14 residues. CDR3 residues: CASVPGQGSYEQYF. CDR3 nucleotide sequence: TGTGCCAGCGTCCCGGGACAGGGGTCCTACGAGCAGTACTTC.

This clonotype has at least ten counts. The chain couples TRBV9 to TRBJ1-2; weak D call: TRBD1 (5 bases). The CDR3 covers 13 residues. The ends were cut back, 5 bases at V and 4 bases at J, with 12 bases in the middle. Germline values: CDR1 SGDLS, CDR2 YYNGEE. The CDR3 nucleotides are TGTGCCAGCAGAAACGTAGACAGCTATGGCTACACCTTC. Translating gives CASRNVDSYGYTF.

This clonotype was picked up many times. The chain couples TRBV20-1 to TRBJ1-2, with TRBD1 identical over 9 bases. Trimming took 3 bases from V and 6 from J; bases not matched to a gene: 5. Germline CDR1 and CDR2: DFQATT and SNEGSKA (reference sequence). The CDR3 has 13 amino acids. CDR3 sequence (DNA): TGCAGTGCTAGGGACAGGGGAGAGGATGGCTACACCTTC. Translated, it gives CSARDRGEDGYTF.

This clonotype showed up just a few times. The J gene is TRBJ2-5, the V gene TRBV2; tentative D call: TRBD2 (6 bases). V was clipped by 7 bases and J by 4 bases, with 19 bases between them. From germline, CDR1 is SNHLY and CDR2 FYNNEI. The CDR3 sequence is 15 residues long. The CDR3 DNA is TGTGCCAGCATCGGGGGAACGGGAGTCCTAGAGACCCAGTACTTC. The encoded protein is CASIGGTGVLETQYF.

This clonotype was seen only a few times. This chain uses TRBV30 with TRBJ1-1, with a tentative D call TRBD1 (5 bases). The CDR3 runs to 13 residues. Trimming took off 1 base at V and 2 bases at J, with 8 bases between the two ends. Germline V gives CDR1 GTSNPN, CDR2 SVGIG (reference sequence). The CDR3 reads CAWSAGVNTEAFF. The CDR3 DNA follows: TGTGCCTGGAGTGCGGGGGTTAACACTGAAGCTTTCTTT.

This clonotype was recorded many times. This chain uses TRBV29-1 with TRBJ2-1; D is ambiguous. The germline V gene has CDR1 SQVTM and CDR2 ANQGSEA. V lost 0 bases and J lost 9, with 9 bases in between. This CDR3 region has 12 residues. Here the CDR3 DNA reads TGCAGCGTTGAAGATAACATGCCTGAGCAGTTCTTC. Translation: CSVEDNMPEQFF.

This clonotype was seen only a few times. The chain combines TRBV7-9 with TRBJ2-5; TRBD2 matches 9 bases. From germline, CDR1 is SEHNR and CDR2 FQNEAQ (reference sequence). This CDR3 is built from 17 residues. The ends lost 3 bases at V and 1 base at J; junction bases unmatched: 9. The CDR3 spells CASSLTLTSGSQETQYF. The CDR3 DNA reads TGTGCCAGCAGCTTGACCCTGACTAGCGGATCCCAAGAGACCCAGTACTTC.